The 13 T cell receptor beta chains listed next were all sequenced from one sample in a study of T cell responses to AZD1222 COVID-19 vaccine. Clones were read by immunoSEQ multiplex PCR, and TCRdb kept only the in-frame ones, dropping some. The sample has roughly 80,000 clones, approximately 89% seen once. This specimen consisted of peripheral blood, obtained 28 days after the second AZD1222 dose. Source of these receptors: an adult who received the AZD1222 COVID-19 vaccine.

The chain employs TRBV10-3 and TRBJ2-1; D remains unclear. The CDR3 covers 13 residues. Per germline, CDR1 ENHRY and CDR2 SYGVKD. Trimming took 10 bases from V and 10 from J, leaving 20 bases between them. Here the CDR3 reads CATKEDRPKEQFF. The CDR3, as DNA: TGTGCCACAAAAGAGGACCGCCCGAAAGAGCAGTTCTTC.

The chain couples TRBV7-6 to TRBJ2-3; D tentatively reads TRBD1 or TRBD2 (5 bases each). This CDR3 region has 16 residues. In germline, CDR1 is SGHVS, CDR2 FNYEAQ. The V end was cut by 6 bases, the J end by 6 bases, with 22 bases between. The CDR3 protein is CASSQRPGPSADTQYF. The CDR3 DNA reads TGTGCCAGCAGTCAAAGACCGGGACCCTCCGCCGATACGCAGTATTTT.

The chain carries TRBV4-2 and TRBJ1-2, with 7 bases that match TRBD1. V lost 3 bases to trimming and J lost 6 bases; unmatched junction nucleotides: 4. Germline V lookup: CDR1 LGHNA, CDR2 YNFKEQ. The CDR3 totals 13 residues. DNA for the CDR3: TGTGCCAGCAGCCACCCGGGACAGCATGGCTACACCTTC. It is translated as CASSHPGQHGYTF.

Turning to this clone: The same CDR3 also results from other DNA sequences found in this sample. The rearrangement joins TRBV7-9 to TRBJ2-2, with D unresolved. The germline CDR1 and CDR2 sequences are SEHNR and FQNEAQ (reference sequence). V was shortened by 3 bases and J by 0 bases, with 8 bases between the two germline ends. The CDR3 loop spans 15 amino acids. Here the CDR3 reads CASSLGTSNTGELFF. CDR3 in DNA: TGTGCCAGCAGCTTGGGCACCTCGAACACCGGGGAGCTGTTTTTT.

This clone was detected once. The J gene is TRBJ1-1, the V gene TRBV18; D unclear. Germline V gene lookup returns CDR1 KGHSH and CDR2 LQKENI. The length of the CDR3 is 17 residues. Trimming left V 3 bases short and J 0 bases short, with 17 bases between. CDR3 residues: CASSPLGMGSMNTEAFF. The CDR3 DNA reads TGTGCCAGCTCACCTCTTGGCATGGGGTCTATGAACACTGAAGCTTTCTTT. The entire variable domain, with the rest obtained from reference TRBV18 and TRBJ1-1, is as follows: NAGVMQNPRHLVRRRGQEARLRCSPMKGHSHVYWYRQLPEEGLKFMVYLQKENIIDESGMPKERFSAEFPKEGPSILRIQQVVRGDSAAYFCASSPLGMGSMNTEAFFGQGTRLTVV.

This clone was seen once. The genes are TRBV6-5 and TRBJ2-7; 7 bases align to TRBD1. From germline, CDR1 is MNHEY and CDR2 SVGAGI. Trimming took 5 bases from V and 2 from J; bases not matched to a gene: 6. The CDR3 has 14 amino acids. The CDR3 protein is CASSLRDRAYEQYF. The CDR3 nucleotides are TGTGCCAGCAGTCTCCGGGACAGAGCCTACGAGCAGTACTTC.

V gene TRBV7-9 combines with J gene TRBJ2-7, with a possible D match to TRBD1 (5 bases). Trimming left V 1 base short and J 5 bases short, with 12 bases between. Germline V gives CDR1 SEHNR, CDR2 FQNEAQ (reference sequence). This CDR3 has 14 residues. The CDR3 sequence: CASSLEGREHEQYF. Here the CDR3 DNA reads TGTGCCAGCAGCTTAGAGGGCAGGGAACACGAGCAGTACTTC.

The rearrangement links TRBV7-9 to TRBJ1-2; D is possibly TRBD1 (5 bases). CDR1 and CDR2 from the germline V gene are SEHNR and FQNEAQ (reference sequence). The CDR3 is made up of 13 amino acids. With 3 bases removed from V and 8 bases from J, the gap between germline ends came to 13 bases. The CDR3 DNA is TGTGCCAGCAGCTTGGTTGGGGGAGTCGGCTACACCTTC. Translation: CASSLVGGVGYTF.

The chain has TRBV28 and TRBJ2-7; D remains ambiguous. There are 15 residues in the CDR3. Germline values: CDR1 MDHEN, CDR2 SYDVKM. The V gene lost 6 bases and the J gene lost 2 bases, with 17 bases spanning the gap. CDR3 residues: CASSTGAQDTYEQYF. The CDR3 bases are TGTGCCAGCAGCACGGGCGCCCAGGATACCTACGAGCAGTACTTC.

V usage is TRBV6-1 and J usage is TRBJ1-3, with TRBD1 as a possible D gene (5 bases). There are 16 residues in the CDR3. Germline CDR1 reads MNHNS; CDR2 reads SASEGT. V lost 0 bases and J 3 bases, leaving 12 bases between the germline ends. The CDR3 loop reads CASSEAPGTLGNTIYF. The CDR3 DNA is TGTGCCAGCAGTGAAGCTCCCGGGACCCTTGGAAACACCATATATTTT.

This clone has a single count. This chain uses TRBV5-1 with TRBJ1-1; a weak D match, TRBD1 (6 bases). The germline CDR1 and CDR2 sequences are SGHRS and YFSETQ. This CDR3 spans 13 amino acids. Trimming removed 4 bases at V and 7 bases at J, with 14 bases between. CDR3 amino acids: CASSLDGQFEAFF. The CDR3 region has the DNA TGCGCCAGCAGCCTGGACGGACAGTTTGAAGCTTTCTTT.

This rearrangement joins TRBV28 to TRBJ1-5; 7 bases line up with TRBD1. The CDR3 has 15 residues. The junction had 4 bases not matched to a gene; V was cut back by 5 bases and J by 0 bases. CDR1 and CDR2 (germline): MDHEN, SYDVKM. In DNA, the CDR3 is TGTGCCAGCAGTGGACAGGACTATAGCAATCAGCCCCAGCATTTT. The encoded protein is CASSGQDYSNQPQHF.

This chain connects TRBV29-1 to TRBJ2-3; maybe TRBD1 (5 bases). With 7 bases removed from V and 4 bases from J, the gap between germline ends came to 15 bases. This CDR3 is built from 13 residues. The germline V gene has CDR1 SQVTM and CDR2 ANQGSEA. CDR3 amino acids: CSAVGQGADTQYF. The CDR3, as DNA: TGCAGCGCGGTGGGTCAGGGTGCAGATACGCAGTATTTT.